These 5 T cell receptor beta chains originate from one sample sequenced in a study of cytomegalovirus exposure and HLA in healthy donors. Clones were read by immunoSEQ multiplex PCR, and TCRdb kept only the in-frame ones, dropping some. The table records over 150,000 clones, approximately 89% of them present only once. Sample: PBMCs. These receptors were obtained from a woman under 30 in good health and CMV-seropositive.

The chain carries TRBV6-5 and TRBJ1-2; D unresolved. The germline gives CDR1 MNHEY, CDR2 SVGAGI. Trimming took off 2 bases at V and 4 bases at J, with 8 bases between the two ends. The CDR3 length is 13 residues. Written as DNA, the CDR3 is TGTGCCAGCAGTTACCGGGATGGCTATGGCTACACCTTC. Its protein is CASSYRDGYGYTF.

The chain carries TRBV10-3 and TRBJ1-5, with 7 positions matching TRBD1. The CDR3 loop spans 17 amino acids. J gave up 4 bases and V 2 bases, and 11 bases lay outside the gene matches. The germline gives CDR1 ENHRY, CDR2 SYGVKD. The CDR3 DNA follows: TGTGCCATCAGTGAGAGAGGGGGCAACGGGGTTAATCAGCCCCAGCATTTT. This sequence encodes CAISERGGNGVNQPQHF.

The J gene is TRBJ2-7, the V gene TRBV5-6; D is uncertain. Trimming cost V 3 bases and J 7 bases, with 14 bases left between them. From germline, CDR1 is SGHDT and CDR2 YYEEEE. The CDR3 contains 13 residues. The DNA of the CDR3 is TGTGCCAGCAGCTCTGGTTGGCCAATAGAGCAGTACTTC. As protein: CASSSGWPIEQYF.

V and J are TRBV19 and TRBJ2-3; TRBD2 matches at 8 bases. The CDR3 loop spans 16 amino acids. After removal of 3 bases from V and 4 bases from J, the junction contained 9 bases not matched to a gene. Germline V gene data show CDR1 as LNHDA and CDR2 as SQIVND (reference sequence). CDR3 region: CASSITLPGLADTQYF. The CDR3 coding sequence is TGTGCCAGTAGTATTACTCTCCCGGGACTAGCAGATACGCAGTATTTT.

V and J are TRBV21-1 and TRBJ2-7; no check of the table's D call, TRBD2, against the DNA was made. TRBV21-1 is designated a pseudogene. The CDR3 consists of 15 residues. The chain's CDR3 is CAISPEREEAYEQYF. In DNA form, the CDR3 reads TGTGCCATCAGCCCAGAGCGGGAGGAGGCCTACGAGCAGTACTTC.